Listed below are T cell receptor beta chains from one sample, sequenced in a study of blood T cell repertoires in COVID-19. Clones were sequenced by immunoSEQ multiplex PCR, and TCRdb holds only the in-frame ones, with some missing. The data hold fewer than 150,000 clones, with over 70% observed a single time. Sequenced sample: peripheral blood. The receptors come from a man in his fifties with acute or convalescent COVID-19. Both conserved end residues are part of each CDR3.

j_call: TRBJ2-7; v_call: TRBV5-1; cdr3_aa: CASSPTLGRTYEQYF
j_call: TRBJ2-3; v_call: TRBV18; cdr3_aa: CASSLQRGGTDTQYF
j_call: TRBJ1-2; v_call: TRBV29-1; cdr3_aa: CSAGRLVGGYTF
j_call: TRBJ2-1; v_call: TRBV2; cdr3_aa: CASGFMDEQFF
j_call: TRBJ1-4; v_call: TRBV28; cdr3_aa: CASSLLNRADEKLFF
j_call: TRBJ2-3; v_call: TRBV19; cdr3_aa: CASSITGMSDTQYF
j_call: TRBJ2-2; v_call: TRBV6-2/TRBV6-3; cdr3_aa: CASSHFPGLAGGTNTGELFF
j_call: TRBJ2-1; v_call: TRBV4-2; cdr3_aa: CASSQEVGGAVNEQFF
j_call: TRBJ2-5; v_call: TRBV3-1/TRBV3-2; cdr3_aa: CASSPTRQGPGGRGETQYF
j_call: TRBJ1-5; v_call: TRBV5-6; cdr3_aa: CASSSGGREPQHF
j_call: TRBJ2-3; v_call: TRBV5-6; cdr3_aa: CASSLEASGVRGTDTQYF
j_call: TRBJ2-5; v_call: TRBV9; cdr3_aa: CASSVGTGGANGETQYF
j_call: TRBJ1-5; v_call: TRBV7-9; cdr3_aa: CASSLSGDRNQPQHF
j_call: TRBJ2-7; v_call: TRBV7-9; cdr3_aa: CASSTPGEQYF
j_call: TRBJ1-1; v_call: TRBV5-8; cdr3_aa: CASSYGWLEAFF
j_call: TRBJ2-3; v_call: TRBV2; cdr3_aa: CASNHAGQGRTDTQYF
j_call: TRBJ1-2; v_call: TRBV6-1; cdr3_aa: CASSERTGYYGYTF
j_call: TRBJ2-7; v_call: TRBV5-1; cdr3_aa: CASSLEGGALYEQYF
j_call: TRBJ1-2; v_call: TRBV28; cdr3_aa: CASSLYGQGYTF
j_call: TRBJ1-5; v_call: TRBV19; cdr3_aa: CASSAEMRRNQPQHF
j_call: TRBJ1-3; v_call: TRBV6-6; cdr3_aa: CASSYQLRGSENTIYF
j_call: TRBJ1-2; v_call: TRBV27; cdr3_aa: CASSRTGFRSTF
j_call: TRBJ1-5; v_call: TRBV10-3; cdr3_aa: CAISGAENRGNSNQPQHF
j_call: TRBJ1-1; v_call: TRBV2; cdr3_aa: CASRGTGVPEAFF
j_call: TRBJ2-1; v_call: TRBV24-1; cdr3_aa: CATSESVASNEQFF
j_call: TRBJ1-1; v_call: TRBV4-1; cdr3_aa: CASSQGGTGGAYTEAFF
j_call: TRBJ1-6; v_call: TRBV2; cdr3_aa: CASSERGGLGSPLHF
j_call: TRBJ1-2; v_call: TRBV7-2; cdr3_aa: CASMKPGQGRGYTF
j_call: TRBJ2-3; v_call: TRBV3-1/TRBV3-2; cdr3_aa: CASSLQAGSTDTQYF
j_call: TRBJ1-4; v_call: TRBV7-6; cdr3_aa: CASSLPNEKLFF
j_call: TRBJ2-3; v_call: TRBV7-9; cdr3_aa: CASSSSVRGPSTDTQYF
j_call: TRBJ1-2; v_call: TRBV12-3/TRBV12-4; cdr3_aa: CASSSPGIYGYTF
j_call: TRBJ1-4; v_call: TRBV30; cdr3_aa: CAWSDWNRAEKLFF
j_call: TRBJ2-5; v_call: TRBV30; cdr3_aa: CAWSVSGRGGAGKTQYF
j_call: TRBJ2-3; v_call: TRBV5-6; cdr3_aa: CASSLKPDTQYF
j_call: TRBJ1-2; v_call: TRBV4-1; cdr3_aa: CASSQDGQGTASYGYTF
j_call: TRBJ2-2; v_call: TRBV7-2; cdr3_aa: CASSLLQGAVGELFF
j_call: TRBJ1-6; v_call: TRBV6-5; cdr3_aa: CASSRQGGDNSPLHF